Shown below are 18 T cell receptor beta chains from a single sample sequenced in a study of PD-1 blockade in classical Hodgkin lymphoma. Assay: immunoSEQ multiplex PCR; the TCRdb copy retains only in-frame clones and omits some. The table lists tens of thousands of clones, roughly 78% of them singletons. Stated time point: cycle 4 day 1 (C4D1), after 6 weeks of nivolumab. Relapse was seen in all patients after autologous stem cell transplantation, and brentuximab vedotin exposure was variable. The input for sequencing was peripheral blood mononuclear cells (PBMCs), taken before the fourth cycle of nivolumab. These receptor sequences come from a human donor with classical Hodgkin lymphoma.

This clone was detected only once. V usage is TRBV4-1 and J usage is TRBJ2-7; 9 bases fit TRBD2. Germline V gives CDR1 MGHRA, CDR2 YSYEKL. The junction had 4 bases not matched to a gene; V was cut back by 4 bases and J by 0 bases. The CDR3 sequence is 15 residues long. Here the CDR3 reads CASSPQRGASYEQYF. In nucleotides, the CDR3 is TGCGCCAGCAGCCCCCAGCGGGGGGCCTCCTACGAGCAGTACTTC.

The V gene is TRBV7-2, the J gene TRBJ2-7; TRBD1 matches 12 bases. In germline, CDR1 is SGHTA, CDR2 FQGNSA. The CDR3 extends over 15 amino acids. V gave up 3 bases and J gave up 4 bases; unmatched junction bases: 4. As DNA, the CDR3 is TGTGCCAGCAGCTTGGGACAGGGGGCTTTTTACGAGCAGTACTTC. This encodes CASSLGQGAFYEQYF.

The chain links TRBV5-8 to TRBJ1-5, with a tentative D call TRBD1 (5 bases). V was clipped by 0 bases and J by 1 base, with 17 bases between them. The length of the CDR3 is 18 residues. The germline gives CDR1 SGHTS, CDR2 YDEGEE. The CDR3 DNA follows: TGTGCCAGCAGCTTGGGCAGGCGAGGGGCAAGGAGCAATCAGCCCCAGCATTTT. It specifies CASSLGRRGARSNQPQHF.

The genes are TRBV28 and TRBJ2-7, with D possibly matching TRBD2 (5 bases). This CDR3 comprises 14 residues. Germline V gene lookup returns CDR1 MDHEN and CDR2 SYDVKM. V was pared by 3 bases and J by 5 bases, with 14 bases between. The CDR3 here is CASSFQRVYDEQYF. In DNA form, the CDR3 reads TGTGCCAGCAGTTTTCAGAGGGTGTATGACGAGCAGTACTTC. The complete variable domain, with remaining parts taken from reference TRBV28 and TRBJ2-7, reads DVKVTQSSRYLVKRTGEKVFLECVQDMDHENMFWYRQDPGLGLRLIYFSYDVKMKEKGDIPEGYSVSREKKERFSLILESASTNQTSMYLCASSFQRVYDEQYFGPGTRLTVT.

The chain has TRBV5-1 and TRBJ2-7; TRBD1 is a possible D gene (6 bases). The V end lost 3 bases, the J end lost 4 bases, and 17 bases lay between the germline ends. This CDR3 has 15 amino acids. The germline V gene has CDR1 SGHRS and CDR2 YFSETQ. The CDR3 spells CASSSRGEPRYEQYF. As DNA, the CDR3 is TGCGCCAGCAGCTCCAGGGGTGAACCCCGATACGAGCAGTACTTC. Together with reference TRBV5-1 and TRBJ2-7, the CDR3 gives the full variable domain: KAGVTQTPRYLIKTRGQQVTLSCSPISGHRSVSWYQQTPGQGLQFLFEYFSETQRNKGNFPGRFSGRQFSNSRSEMNVSTLELGDSALYLCASSSRGEPRYEQYFGPGTRLTVT.

This chain connects TRBV5-1 to TRBJ2-7, with D tentatively TRBD1 (5 bases). The CDR3 contains 13 residues. Trimming took off 4 bases at V and 0 bases at J, with 8 bases between the two ends. CDR1 is SGHRS, CDR2 YFSETQ, per germline. The CDR3 DNA reads as TGCGCCAGCAGCCTACAGGACTCCTACGAGCAGTACTTC. It yields the protein CASSLQDSYEQYF.

This chain uses TRBV7-2 with TRBJ2-1; weak D call: TRBD2 (7 bases). The CDR3 covers 16 residues. Trimming cost V 5 bases and J 5 bases, with 19 bases left between them. CDR1 SGHTA and CDR2 FQGNSA come from the germline V gene. CDR3 sequence: CASSARRGGDNNEQFF. DNA for the CDR3: TGTGCCAGCAGCGCTAGGAGGGGGGGAGATAACAATGAGCAGTTCTTC. Together with reference TRBV7-2 and TRBJ2-1, the CDR3 gives the full variable domain: GAGVSQSPSNKVTEKGKDVELRCDPISGHTALYWYRQSLGQGLEFLIYFQGNSAPDKSGLPSDRFSAERTGGSVSTLTIQRTQQEDSAVYLCASSARRGGDNNEQFFGPGTRLTVL.

CDR3 in DNA: TGTGCCTCCAGACCGCTAGCGAGAAGCACAGATACGCAGTATTTT. It encodes CASRPLARSTDTQYF. This chain uses TRBV30 with TRBJ2-3, with D tentatively TRBD2 (6 bases). V lost 7 bases to trimming and J lost 0 bases, with 17 bases between them. Germline V gene data show CDR1 as GTSNPN and CDR2 as SVGIG (reference sequence). This CDR3 has 15 residues.

V is TRBV7-3 and J is TRBJ1-1, with 8 bases fitting TRBD1. The CDR3 is made up of 16 amino acids. Germline-derived CDR1 and CDR2 are SGHTA and FQGTGA. Trimming removed 5 bases from V and 5 bases from J; junction bases left unmatched: 13. CDR3 nucleotides: TGTGCCAGCAGCCCTGGTACGGGCAGGGGGCGGACTGAAGCTTTCTTT. As protein: CASSPGTGRGRTEAFF.

V and J are TRBV6-1 and TRBJ2-1; TRBD2 matches at 10 bases. The CDR3 length is 18 residues. Germline-derived CDR1 and CDR2 are MNHNS and SASEGT. Unmatched junction bases numbered 6, after V lost 1 base and J lost 0 bases. The CDR3 nucleotides read TGTGCCAGCAGTGAAGGGCTAGCGGGGGCAAGCTCCTACAATGAGCAGTTCTTC. It codes for CASSEGLAGASSYNEQFF.

This clone was seen a handful of times. The gene calls are TRBV27 and TRBJ1-4; maybe TRBD1 (5 bases). This CDR3 is built from 15 residues. Looked up from germline, CDR1 is MNHEY and CDR2 is SMNVEV (reference sequence). Trimming left V 5 bases short and J 0 bases short, with 10 bases between. CDR3 amino acids: CASSARVATNEKLFF. DNA of the CDR3: TGTGCCAGCAGTGCCAGGGTCGCAACTAATGAAAAACTGTTTTTT.

The V gene is TRBV18, the J gene TRBJ1-2; D ambiguous. Trimming pared 3 bases from V and 7 bases from J, leaving 9 bases between. The CDR3 extends over 12 amino acids. Germline CDR1 reads KGHSH; CDR2 reads LQKENI. CDR3 sequence: CASSPGFVGYTF. The CDR3 bases are TGTGCCAGCTCACCGGGGTTCGTTGGCTACACCTTC.

The chain carries TRBV2 and TRBJ2-3, with D unclear. The CDR3 is 11 amino acids. With 8 bases removed from V and 4 bases from J, the gap between germline ends came to 7 bases. The germline V gene encodes CDR1 SNHLY and CDR2 FYNNEI. This CDR3 reads CASLFADTQYF. The CDR3 nucleotides are TGTGCCAGCTTGTTTGCAGATACGCAGTATTTT.

The V and J genes are TRBV6-5 and TRBJ2-7; 8 bases line up with TRBD1. Germline V gives CDR1 MNHEY, CDR2 SVGAGI. CDR3 length: 14 residues. The V segment lost 0 bases and the J segment 3 bases; nucleotides outside the gene matches: 1. The CDR3 bases are TGTGCCAGCAGTTACTCGGGGACAGGCTACGAGCAGTACTTC. Protein: CASSYSGTGYEQYF.

The genes are TRBV5-1 and TRBJ2-5; D is perhaps TRBD1 or TRBD2 (5 bases each). V was shortened by 0 bases and J by 2 bases, with 11 bases between the two germline ends. Germline CDR1 is SGHRS and CDR2 is YFSETQ. The CDR3 extends over 15 amino acids. CDR3 sequence (DNA): TGCGCCAGCAGCTTGGATCCGGGGACGCAAGAGACCCAGTACTTC. It translates to CASSLDPGTQETQYF. The entire variable domain, with the rest obtained from reference TRBV5-1 and TRBJ2-5, is as follows: KAGVTQTPRYLIKTRGQQVTLSCSPISGHRSVSWYQQTPGQGLQFLFEYFSETQRNKGNFPGRFSGRQFSNSRSEMNVSTLELGDSALYLCASSLDPGTQETQYFGPGTRLLVL.

The chain has TRBV27 and TRBJ2-3; D is possibly TRBD2 (6 bases). The V and J ends lost 6 bases and 1 base respectively, with 14 bases between them. Looked up from germline, CDR1 is MNHEY and CDR2 is SMNVEV (reference sequence). The CDR3 consists of 15 residues. The CDR3: CASRSLAPGTDTQYF. CDR3 DNA: TGTGCCAGCAGGTCACTAGCCCCGGGCACAGATACGCAGTATTTT.

The rearrangement joins TRBV4-1 to TRBJ2-1, with D possibly TRBD1 on 6 matching bases. Trimming removed 0 bases from V and 1 base from J, with 7 bases in between. Germline lookup yields CDR1 MGHRA and CDR2 YSYEKL. The CDR3 runs to 15 residues. The CDR3 here is CASSQDQGSYNEQFF. The CDR3 coding sequence is TGCGCCAGCAGCCAAGATCAGGGGTCCTACAATGAGCAGTTCTTC.

The gene calls are TRBV6-5 and TRBJ2-1; TRBD2 is a possible D gene (5 bases). Germline V gives CDR1 MNHEY, CDR2 SVGAGI. The CDR3 consists of 14 residues. Trimming left V 7 bases short and J 8 bases short, with 18 bases between. The CDR3 nucleotides read TGTGCCAGCAAAGGGAGTCCCCATAACGATGAGCAGTTCTTC. Protein sequence: CASKGSPHNDEQFF.